This TCR beta chain was recorded in a study of cytomegalovirus exposure and HLA in healthy donors. Germline CDR1 MDHEN, CDR2 SYDVKM. V lost 1 base to trimming and J lost 3 bases; unmatched junction nucleotides: 10. The CDR3 spans 17 residues. PCR primers comprised 60 Vbeta and 13 Jbeta primers. Only in-frame clones appear in the TCRdb table, and some are missing; sequencing was by immunoSEQ multiplex PCR. The sample's table shows 100,000 to 150,000 clones. Sequencing was done on a sample of PBMCs. The TCR was taken from a woman aged 40 to 50 in good health and CMV-seropositive. The rearrangement links TRBV28 to TRBJ2-7; TRBD2 aligns across 9 bases. For the CDR3, the DNA is TGTGCCAGCAGTTTATTTGGTAGCGGGAGCTTAGGCTACGAGCAGTACTTC. It codes for CASSLFGSGSLGYEQYF.